There are many counts of the clone carrying this TCR beta chain. Its antigen is still unknown. Constant-region reverse primers amplified full-length variable regions, followed by semi-nested Nested Universal Primer A PCR. TCRdb analysed the 5' RACE reads with MiXCR anew, one entry per CDR3 protein. Of about 34,000 distinct CDR3 sequences in the sample, roughly 25% were seen once. There are 14 residues in the CDR3. CDR1 and CDR2 from the germline V gene are KGHDR and SFDVKD. Trimming cost V 5 bases and J 6 bases, with 13 bases left between them. Overall study results and limits: Tumor Tregs overlapped most with tumor, then blood, naive CD4+ cells. The TCR gene usage of tumor memory CD4+ T cells clustered together with blood and lymph node memory CD4+ cells and with lymph node naive CD4+ cells.

The rearrangement joins TRBV24-1 to TRBJ1-5, with D possibly TRBD1 on 5 matching bases. The sequence was obtained from a female donor with breast cancer. Sequencing input: naive CD4+ T cells sorted from a lymph node. Subset given: naive CD4+ T cells, CD4+CD45RA+CD25-. CDR3 amino acids: CATSAGGDSQPQHF. The CDR3, as DNA: TGTGCCACCAGTGCGGGAGGGGATAGTCAGCCCCAGCATTTT.